Presented here are 13 T cell receptor beta chains from one specimen sequenced in a study of cytomegalovirus exposure and HLA in healthy donors. Researchers ran the PCR with 60 Vbeta and 13 Jbeta primers. TCRdb's table, derived via immunoSEQ multiplex PCR, lists solely in-frame clones and lacks some. The sample yields roughly 180,000 clones, 79% seen once. Sequencing input: PBMCs. These receptors all stem from a girl under 18 in good health and CMV-seropositive.

V and J are TRBV9 and TRBJ1-1; TRBD1 agrees at 8 bases. The CDR3 runs to 14 residues. The germline CDR1 and CDR2 sequences are SGDLS and YYNGEE. The V and J ends lost 8 bases and 0 bases, in that order; junction bases with no gene match: 6. CDR3 coding DNA: TGTGCCAGGGCAGGGGGCTCCCTGAACACTGAAGCTTTCTTT. It specifies CARAGGSLNTEAFF. The complete variable domain, with remaining parts taken from reference TRBV9 and TRBJ1-1, reads DSGVTQTPKHLITATGQRVTLRCSPRSGDLSVYWYQQSLDQGLQFLIQYYNGEERAKGNILERFSAQQFPDLHSELNLSSLELGDSALYFCARAGGSLNTEAFFGQGTRLTVV.

The chain carries TRBV29-1 and TRBJ1-2; no clear D gene. From germline, CDR1 is SQVTM and CDR2 ANQGSEA. With 0 bases removed from V and 4 bases from J, the gap between germline ends came to 12 bases. CDR3 length equals 14 residues. This CDR3 reads CSVEDVGRPYGYTF. The CDR3 coding sequence is TGCAGCGTTGAAGATGTCGGCAGGCCCTATGGCTACACCTTC. Supplemented by reference TRBV29-1 and TRBJ1-2, the full variable domain reads SAVISQKPSRDICQRGTSLTIQCQVDSQVTMMFWYRQQPGQSLTLIATANQGSEATYESGFVIDKFPISRPNLTFSTLTVSNMSPEDSSIYLCSVEDVGRPYGYTFGSGTRLTVV.

Written as DNA, the CDR3 is TGTGCCACCAACCGGGGGGTCACTGAAGCTTTCTTT. This gives the protein CATNRGVTEAFF. The gene calls are TRBV6-5 and TRBJ1-1, with a weak D call TRBD1 (5 bases). The CDR3 consists of 12 residues. CDR1 is MNHEY, CDR2 SVGAGI, per germline. The V end was cut by 10 bases, the J end by 4 bases, with 13 bases between.

The gene calls are TRBV30 and TRBJ2-7; D possibly corresponds to TRBD1 (6 bases). The CDR3 is 13 amino acids. Trimming cost V 2 bases and J 0 bases, with 8 bases left between them. From germline, CDR1 is GTSNPN and CDR2 SVGIG (reference sequence). Here the CDR3 reads CAWSKTGSYEQYF. The CDR3, as DNA: TGTGCCTGGAGTAAGACAGGCTCCTACGAGCAGTACTTC. Using reference TRBV30 and TRBJ2-7 for the parts outside the CDR3, the full variable domain is SQTIHQWPATLVQPVGSPLSLECTVEGTSNPNLYWYRQAAGRGLQLLFYSVGIGQISSEVPQNLSASRPQDRQFILSSKKLLLSDSGFYLCAWSKTGSYEQYFGPGTRLTVT.

This clone appeared a single time. The chain uses TRBV27 and TRBJ2-1; D may be TRBD1 (6 bases). The CDR3 covers 15 residues. Between the trimmed V and J ends, which lost 4 bases and 4 bases, there was a span of 14 bases. Germline V CDR1 and CDR2: MNHEY, SMNVEV (reference sequence). CDR3 bases: TGTGCCAGCAGTTCTCGACAGGTCAATTACAATGAGCAGTTCTTC. Amino acids: CASSSRQVNYNEQFF.

The J gene is TRBJ2-7, the V gene TRBV5-1; 10 bases are a match to TRBD1. This CDR3 is built from 14 residues. Germline V gene lookup returns CDR1 SGHRS and CDR2 YFSETQ. J lost 6 bases, V lost 4 bases, and 7 bases had no gene match. CDR3 residues: CASSPGTGAGEQYF. The CDR3 coding sequence is TGCGCCAGCAGCCCCGGGACAGGGGCGGGCGAGCAGTACTTC.

The V and J genes are TRBV9 and TRBJ2-5; D may be TRBD1 (6 bases). V shed 0 bases and J shed 5 bases, with 14 bases lying between them. Germline CDR1 reads SGDLS; CDR2 reads YYNGEE. The CDR3 spans 15 residues. CDR3 DNA sequence: TGTGCCAGCAGCGTAGGAGTGGGGGCTGGCGAGACCCAGTACTTC. It translates to CASSVGVGAGETQYF.

The gene calls are TRBV5-1 and TRBJ2-7; 10 bases map to TRBD1. V shed 4 bases and J 0 bases; nucleotides not matched to a gene: 4. The CDR3 loop spans 15 amino acids. The germline V gene encodes CDR1 SGHRS and CDR2 YFSETQ. CDR3 region: CASSTGTGVSYEQYF. The CDR3 region has the DNA TGCGCCAGCAGCACCGGGACAGGGGTCTCCTACGAGCAGTACTTC.

The chain has TRBV7-6 and TRBJ2-3; TRBD2 agrees at 7 bases. CDR1 SGHVS and CDR2 FNYEAQ come from the germline V gene. Unmatched junction bases numbered 1, after V lost 0 bases and J lost 4 bases. The CDR3 spans 14 residues. The CDR3 DNA reads as TGTGCCAGCAGCTTAGCGGGGGGGGCAGATACGCAGTATTTT. Translated, it gives CASSLAGGADTQYF.

The chain couples TRBV18 to TRBJ2-3; TRBD1 aligns across 10 bases. Germline CDR1 reads KGHSH; CDR2 reads LQKENI. Germline trimming cut 1 base from V and 5 bases from J; bases unmatched to any gene: 6. There are 16 residues in the CDR3. The CDR3 DNA is TGTGCCAGCTCACCACGGTGGGACAGGGGAGTAGATACGCAGTATTTT. This sequence encodes CASSPRWDRGVDTQYF.

The chain joins TRBV5-1 to TRBJ2-1; 8 bases fit TRBD1. This CDR3 has 15 amino acids. The V segment lost 5 bases and the J segment 4 bases; nucleotides outside the gene matches: 8. Germline V lookup: CDR1 SGHRS, CDR2 YFSETQ. CDR3 residues: CASRSDRGPYNEQFF. The CDR3 DNA is TGCGCCAGCAGATCCGACAGGGGACCTTACAATGAGCAGTTCTTC.

This chain connects TRBV18 to TRBJ2-3; 10 bases align to TRBD2. The CDR3 sequence is 17 residues long. CDR1 is KGHSH, CDR2 LQKENI, per germline. J gave up 2 bases and V 4 bases, and 9 bases lay outside the gene matches. CDR3 residues: CASSLRYSGGTTDTQYF. CDR3 bases: TGTGCCAGCTCACTACGGTATAGCGGGGGGACCACAGATACGCAGTATTTT.

The rearrangement joins TRBV5-4 to TRBJ2-6; D not resolved. V lost 0 bases and J 4 bases, leaving 14 bases between the germline ends. CDR1 is SGHNT and CDR2 is YYREEE in the germline V gene (reference sequence). The CDR3 is made up of 17 amino acids. The CDR3 bases are TGTGCCAGCAGCTTGGAGAGTTCCGGTACCGGGGCCAACGTCCTGACTTTC. It is translated as CASSLESSGTGANVLTF.